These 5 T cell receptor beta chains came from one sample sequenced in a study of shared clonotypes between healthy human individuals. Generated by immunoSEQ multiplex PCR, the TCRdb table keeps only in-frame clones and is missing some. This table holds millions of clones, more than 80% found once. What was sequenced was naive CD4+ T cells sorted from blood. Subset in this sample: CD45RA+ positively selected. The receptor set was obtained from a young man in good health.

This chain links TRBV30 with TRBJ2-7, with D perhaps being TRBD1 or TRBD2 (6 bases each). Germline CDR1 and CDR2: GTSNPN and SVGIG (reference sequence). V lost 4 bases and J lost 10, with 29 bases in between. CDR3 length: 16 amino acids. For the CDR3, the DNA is TGTGCCTGGACCGTCCACACTAGCACAGGGACGTCCGTCCAGTACTTC. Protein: CAWTVHTSTGTSVQYF.

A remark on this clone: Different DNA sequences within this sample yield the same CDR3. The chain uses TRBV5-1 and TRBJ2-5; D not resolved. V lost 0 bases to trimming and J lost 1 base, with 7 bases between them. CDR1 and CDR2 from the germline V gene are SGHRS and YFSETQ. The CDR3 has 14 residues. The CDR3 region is CASSLGQSQETQYF. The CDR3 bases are TGCGCCAGCAGCTTGGGGCAGTCCCAAGAGACCCAGTACTTC.

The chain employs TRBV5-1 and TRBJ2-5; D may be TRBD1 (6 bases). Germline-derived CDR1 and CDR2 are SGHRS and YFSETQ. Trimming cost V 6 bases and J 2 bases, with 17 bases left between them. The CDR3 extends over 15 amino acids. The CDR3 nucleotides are TGCGCCAGCACCCAGACGATGACAGGTCAAGAGACCCAGTACTTC. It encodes CASTQTMTGQETQYF.

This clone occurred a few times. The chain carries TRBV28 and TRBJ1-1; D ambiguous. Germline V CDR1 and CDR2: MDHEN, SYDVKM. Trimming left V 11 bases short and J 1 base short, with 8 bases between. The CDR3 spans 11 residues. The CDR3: CAAGQNTEAFF. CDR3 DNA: TGTGCCGCTGGCCAGAACACTGAAGCTTTCTTT. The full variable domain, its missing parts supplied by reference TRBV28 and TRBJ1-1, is DVKVTQSSRYLVKRTGEKVFLECVQDMDHENMFWYRQDPGLGLRLIYFSYDVKMKEKGDIPEGYSVSREKKERFSLILESASTNQTSMYLCAAGQNTEAFFGQGTRLTVV.

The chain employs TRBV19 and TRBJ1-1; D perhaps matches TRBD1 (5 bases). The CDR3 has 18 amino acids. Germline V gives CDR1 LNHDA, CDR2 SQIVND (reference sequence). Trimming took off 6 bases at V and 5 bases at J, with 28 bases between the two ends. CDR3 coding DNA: TGTGCCAGTAGACCAAAGGACAAAAACTGGGTCGGTTGGACTGAAGCTTTCTTT. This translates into CASRPKDKNWVGWTEAFF.